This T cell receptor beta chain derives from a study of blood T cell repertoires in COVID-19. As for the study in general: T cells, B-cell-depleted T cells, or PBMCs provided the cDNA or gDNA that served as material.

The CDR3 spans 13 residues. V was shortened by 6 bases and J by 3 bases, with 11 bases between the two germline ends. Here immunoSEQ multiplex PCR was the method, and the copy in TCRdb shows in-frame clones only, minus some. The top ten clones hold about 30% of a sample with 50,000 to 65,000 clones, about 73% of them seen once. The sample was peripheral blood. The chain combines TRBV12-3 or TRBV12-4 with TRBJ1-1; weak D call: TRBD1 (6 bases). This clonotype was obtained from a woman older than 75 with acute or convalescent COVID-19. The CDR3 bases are TGTGCCAGCAGACACAGGGCCTACACTGAAGCTTTCTTT. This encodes CASRHRAYTEAFF.